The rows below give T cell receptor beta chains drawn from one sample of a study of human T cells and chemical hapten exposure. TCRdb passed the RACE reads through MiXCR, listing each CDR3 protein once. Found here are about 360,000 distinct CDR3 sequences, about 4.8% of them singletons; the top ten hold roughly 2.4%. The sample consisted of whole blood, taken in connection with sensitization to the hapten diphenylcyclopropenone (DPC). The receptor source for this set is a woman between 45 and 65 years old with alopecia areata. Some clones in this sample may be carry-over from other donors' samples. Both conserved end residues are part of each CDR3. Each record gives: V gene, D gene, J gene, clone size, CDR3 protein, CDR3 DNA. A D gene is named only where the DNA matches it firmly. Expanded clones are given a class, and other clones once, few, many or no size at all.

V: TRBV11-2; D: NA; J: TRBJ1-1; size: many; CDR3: CASSRTVMNTEAFF; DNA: TGTGCCAGCAGCCGGACAGTCATGAACACTGAAGCTTTCTTT
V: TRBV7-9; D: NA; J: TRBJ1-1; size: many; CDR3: CASSLNLGTEAFF; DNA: TGTGCCAGCAGCTTAAATTTGGGCACTGAAGCTTTCTTT
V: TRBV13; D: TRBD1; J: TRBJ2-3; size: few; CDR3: CASSSGRDRVTDTQYF; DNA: TGTGCCAGCAGCTCCGGAAGGGACAGGGTTACAGATACGCAGTATTTT
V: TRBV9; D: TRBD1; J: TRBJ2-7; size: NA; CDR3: CAGSETDRGYEQYF; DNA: TGTGCCGGCAGCGAGACCGACAGGGGGTACGAGCAGTACTTC
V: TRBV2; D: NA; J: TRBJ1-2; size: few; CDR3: CASRAGPGGGYTF; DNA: TGTGCCAGCAGGGCAGGGCCTGGTGGTGGCTACACCTTC
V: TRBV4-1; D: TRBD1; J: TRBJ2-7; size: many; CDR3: CASSQLQGQVGEQYF; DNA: TGCGCCAGCAGCCAATTGCAGGGACAGGTCGGCGAGCAGTACTTC
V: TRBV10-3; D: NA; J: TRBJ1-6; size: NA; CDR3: CAISDRGVGNSPLHF; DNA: TGTGCCATCAGTGATAGGGGTGTAGGAAATTCACCCCTCCACTTT
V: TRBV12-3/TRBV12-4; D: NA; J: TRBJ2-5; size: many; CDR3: CASSRGQLEQETQYF; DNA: TGTGCCAGCAGTAGAGGACAGTTGGAGCAAGAGACCCAGTACTTC
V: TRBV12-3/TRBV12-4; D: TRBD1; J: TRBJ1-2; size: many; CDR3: CASSTGALYGYTF; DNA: TGTGCCAGCAGCACAGGGGCCCTCTATGGCTACACCTTC
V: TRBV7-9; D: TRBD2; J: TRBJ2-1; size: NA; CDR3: CASSSGLAGVNEQFF; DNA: TGTGCCAGCAGCTCGGGACTAGCGGGAGTAAATGAGCAGTTCTTC
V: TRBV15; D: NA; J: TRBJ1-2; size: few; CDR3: CATSRDFTGYTF; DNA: TGTGCCACCAGCAGAGACTTTACCGGCTACACCTTC
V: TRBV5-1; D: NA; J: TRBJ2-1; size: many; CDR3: CASSLGPGEGNEQFF; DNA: TGCGCCAGCAGCTTGGGCCCAGGGGAGGGGAATGAGCAGTTCTTC
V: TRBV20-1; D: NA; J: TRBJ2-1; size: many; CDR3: CSAGLGSSSYNEQFF; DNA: TGCAGTGCAGGGCTCGGTTCGAGCTCCTACAATGAGCAGTTCTTC
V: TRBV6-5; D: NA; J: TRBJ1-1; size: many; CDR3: CASSYSDTLRGTEAFF; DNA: TGTGCCAGCAGTTACTCAGACACCTTAAGAGGGACTGAAGCTTTCTTT
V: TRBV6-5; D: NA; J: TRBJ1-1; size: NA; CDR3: CATGETGHNTEAFF; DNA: TGTGCCACTGGAGAGACGGGACACAACACTGAAGCTTTCTTT
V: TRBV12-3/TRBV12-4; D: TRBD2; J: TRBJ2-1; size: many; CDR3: CASGFTGGAYNEQFF; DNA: TGTGCCAGCGGTTTCACGGGAGGAGCCTACAATGAGCAGTTCTTC
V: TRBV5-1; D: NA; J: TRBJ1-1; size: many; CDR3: CASSSTTAVGTEAFF; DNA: TGCGCCAGCAGCTCCACGACAGCGGTCGGCACTGAAGCTTTCTTT
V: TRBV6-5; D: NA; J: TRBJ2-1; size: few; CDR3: CASSYSSLSRLYNEQFF; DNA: TGTGCCAGCAGTTACTCGTCGCTTTCCCGTCTATACAATGAGCAGTTCTTC
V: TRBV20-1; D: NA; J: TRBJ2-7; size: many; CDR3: CSAIRDGAWEQYF; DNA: TGCAGTGCTATTCGGGACGGCGCGTGGGAGCAGTACTTC
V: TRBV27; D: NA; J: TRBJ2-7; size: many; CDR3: CASRLGVNYEQYF; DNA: TGTGCCAGCAGACTCGGGGTAAACTACGAGCAGTACTTC
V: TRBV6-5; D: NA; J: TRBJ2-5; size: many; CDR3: CASSYSTVGGETQYF; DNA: TGTGCCAGCAGTTACTCGACAGTGGGGGGAGAGACCCAGTACTTC
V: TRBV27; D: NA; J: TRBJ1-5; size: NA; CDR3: CASSSRTAYSNQPQHF; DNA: TGTGCCAGCAGTTCTCGTACGGCTTATAGCAATCAGCCCCAGCATTTT
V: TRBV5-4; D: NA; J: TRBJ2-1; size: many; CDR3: CASSLSHSLDNEQFF; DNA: TGTGCCAGCAGTCTTAGCCACAGCCTTGACAATGAGCAGTTCTTC
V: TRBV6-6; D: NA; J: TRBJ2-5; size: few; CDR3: CASSYLVEETQYF; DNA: TGTGCCAGCAGTTACCTCGTCGAAGAGACCCAGTACTTC
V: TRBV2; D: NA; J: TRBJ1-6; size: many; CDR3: CASRSGRGNGSPLHF; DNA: TGTGCCAGCCGATCGGGGAGGGGAAACGGTTCACCCCTCCACTTT
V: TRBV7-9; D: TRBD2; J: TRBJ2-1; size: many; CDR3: CASSPAGANEQFF; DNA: TGTGCCAGCAGCCCAGCGGGAGCAAATGAGCAGTTCTTC
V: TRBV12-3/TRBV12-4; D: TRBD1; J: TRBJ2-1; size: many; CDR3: CASTPPRRQGGYNEQFF; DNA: TGTGCCAGCACCCCCCCCCGCCGACAGGGTGGGTACAATGAGCAGTTCTTC
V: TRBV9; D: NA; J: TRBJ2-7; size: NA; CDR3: CASSVGGQAPIF; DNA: TGTGCCAGCAGCGTAGGGGGTCAGGCCCCCATCTTC
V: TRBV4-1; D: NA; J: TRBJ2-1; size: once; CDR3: CASSQYSSYNEQFF; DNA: TGCGCCAGCAGCCAGTATAGCTCCTACAATGAGCAGTTCTTC
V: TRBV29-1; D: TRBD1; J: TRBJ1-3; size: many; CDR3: CSVEWGQGVRNTIYF; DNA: TGCAGCGTTGAATGGGGACAGGGCGTCAGAAACACCATATATTTT
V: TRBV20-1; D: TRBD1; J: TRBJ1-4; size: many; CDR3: CSATKGAGNEKLFF; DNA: TGCAGTGCTACCAAGGGGGCCGGTAATGAAAAACTGTTTTTT
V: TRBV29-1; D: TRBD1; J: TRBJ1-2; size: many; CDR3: CSVRQGNGYTF; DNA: TGCAGCGTTAGACAGGGTAACGGCTACACCTTC
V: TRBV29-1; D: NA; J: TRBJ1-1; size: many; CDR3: CSVVTVMNTEAFF; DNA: TGCAGCGTCGTGACAGTCATGAACACTGAAGCTTTCTTT
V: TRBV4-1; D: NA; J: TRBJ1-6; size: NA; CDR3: CASSQDSDGSYNSPLHF; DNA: TGCGCCAGCAGCCAAGATTCGGACGGCTCCTATAATTCACCCCTCCACTTT
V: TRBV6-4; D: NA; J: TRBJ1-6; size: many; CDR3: CASRVRGSYNSPLHF; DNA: TGTGCCAGCAGAGTCAGGGGATCCTATAATTCACCCCTCCACTTT
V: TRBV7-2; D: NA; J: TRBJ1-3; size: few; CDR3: CASSLGPLAGGNTIYF; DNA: TGTGCCAGCAGCCTTGGGCCTCTCGCCGGGGGAAACACCATATATTTT
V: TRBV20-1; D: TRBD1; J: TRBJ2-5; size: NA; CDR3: CSARRTGDKGETQYF; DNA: TGCAGTGCTAGGCGGACAGGGGATAAAGGAGAGACCCAGTACTTC
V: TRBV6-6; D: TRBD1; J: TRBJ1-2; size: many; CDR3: CASSYGPTGGAYGYTF; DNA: TGTGCCAGCAGTTACGGTCCGACAGGGGGCGCCTATGGCTACACCTTC
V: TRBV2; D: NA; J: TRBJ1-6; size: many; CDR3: CASSVGRTQSPLHF; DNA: TGTGCCAGCAGTGTAGGGCGGACACAATCACCCCTCCACTTT
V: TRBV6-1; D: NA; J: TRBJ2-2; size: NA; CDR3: CASSEPGVLTGELFF; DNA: TGTGCCAGCAGTGAACCAGGGGTTCTCACCGGGGAGCTGTTTTTT
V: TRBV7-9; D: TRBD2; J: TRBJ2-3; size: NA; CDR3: CASSSTLSSSGNTDTQYF; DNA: TGTGCCAGCAGCTCCACCCTTTCTTCTAGCGGGAACACAGATACGCAGTATTTT
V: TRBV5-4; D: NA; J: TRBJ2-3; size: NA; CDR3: CASSFGKGSDTQYF; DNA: TGTGCCAGCAGCTTTGGGAAGGGTTCAGATACGCAGTATTTT
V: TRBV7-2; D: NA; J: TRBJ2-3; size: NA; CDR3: CASRSKRPDTQYF; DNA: TGTGCCAGCAGATCCAAGAGGCCAGATACGCAGTATTTT
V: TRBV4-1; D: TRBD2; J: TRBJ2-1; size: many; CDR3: CASSQVPSGGDEQFF; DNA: TGCGCCAGCAGCCAAGTTCCTAGCGGGGGCGATGAGCAGTTCTTC
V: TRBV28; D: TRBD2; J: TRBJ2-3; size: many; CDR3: CASSSGRARTDTQYF; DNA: TGTGCCAGCAGTAGCGGGAGGGCCCGCACAGATACGCAGTATTTT
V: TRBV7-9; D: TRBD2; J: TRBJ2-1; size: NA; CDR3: CASSLSGSGTNEQFF; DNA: TGTGCCAGCAGCTTAAGTGGTAGCGGGACCAATGAGCAGTTCTTC
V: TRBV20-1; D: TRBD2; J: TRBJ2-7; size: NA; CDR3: CSISNRASGVYEQYF; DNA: TGCAGTATATCCAACCGAGCTAGCGGGGTCTACGAGCAGTACTTC
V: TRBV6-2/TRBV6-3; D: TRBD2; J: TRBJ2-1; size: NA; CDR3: CASSYSLAGGPEQFF; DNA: TGTGCCAGCAGTTACTCGCTAGCGGGAGGGCCTGAGCAGTTCTTC
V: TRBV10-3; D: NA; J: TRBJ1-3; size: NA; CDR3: CATAEPRESGNTIYF; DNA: TGTGCCACCGCGGAACCCCGGGAATCTGGAAACACCATATATTTT